This TCR beta chain was sequenced for a study of OX40 agonist ivuxolimab in advanced cancers. Study in general: A mean age of roughly 66 years, range about 20 to 79, was recorded, and more than 80% were male. In three patients, partial responses were observed, one with hepatocellular carcinoma and two with cutaneous melanoma. Study conclusions and caveats: Dose levels from 0.1 to 3.0 mg/kg saw CD4+ and CD8+ blood T cells expand clonally by week 6.

Regarding this clone: Its antigen is not identified.

Profiled with immunoSEQ multiplex PCR; TCRdb holds only in-frame clones, not every one. The profile covers tens of thousands of clones, with around four fifths appearing a single time and approximately 3% taken by the ten largest. This receptor was identified in an adult with an advanced solid tumor such as melanoma, head and neck, liver or kidney cancer. The source material was CD4+ or CD8+ T cells sorted from blood, sampled in a trial of the OX40 agonist ivuxolimab.

CDR3 protein: CASSFYSTYEQYF. The CDR3 DNA sequence: TGTGCCAGCAGCTTTTACAGCACCTACGAGCAGTACTTC. V usage is TRBV5-5 and J usage is TRBJ2-7; D ambiguous. The CDR3 extends over 13 amino acids. The V and J ends lost 2 bases and 2 bases respectively, with 8 bases between them. Germline values: CDR1 SGHKS, CDR2 YYEKEE (reference sequence).